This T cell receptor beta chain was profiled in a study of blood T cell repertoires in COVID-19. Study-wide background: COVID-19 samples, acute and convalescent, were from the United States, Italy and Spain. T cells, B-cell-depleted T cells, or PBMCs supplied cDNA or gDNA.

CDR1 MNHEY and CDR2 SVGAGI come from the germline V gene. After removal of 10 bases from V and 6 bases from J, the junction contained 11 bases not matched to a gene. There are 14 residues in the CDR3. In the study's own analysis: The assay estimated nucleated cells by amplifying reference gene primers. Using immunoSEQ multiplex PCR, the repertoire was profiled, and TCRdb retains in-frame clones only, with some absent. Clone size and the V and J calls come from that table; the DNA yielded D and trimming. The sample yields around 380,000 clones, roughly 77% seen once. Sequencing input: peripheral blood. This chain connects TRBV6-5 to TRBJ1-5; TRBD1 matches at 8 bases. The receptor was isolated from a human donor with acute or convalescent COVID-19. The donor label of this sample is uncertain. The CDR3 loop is CATSTTGVGQPQHF. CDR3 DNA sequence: TGTGCCACTTCAACGACAGGGGTGGGTCAGCCCCAGCATTTT.